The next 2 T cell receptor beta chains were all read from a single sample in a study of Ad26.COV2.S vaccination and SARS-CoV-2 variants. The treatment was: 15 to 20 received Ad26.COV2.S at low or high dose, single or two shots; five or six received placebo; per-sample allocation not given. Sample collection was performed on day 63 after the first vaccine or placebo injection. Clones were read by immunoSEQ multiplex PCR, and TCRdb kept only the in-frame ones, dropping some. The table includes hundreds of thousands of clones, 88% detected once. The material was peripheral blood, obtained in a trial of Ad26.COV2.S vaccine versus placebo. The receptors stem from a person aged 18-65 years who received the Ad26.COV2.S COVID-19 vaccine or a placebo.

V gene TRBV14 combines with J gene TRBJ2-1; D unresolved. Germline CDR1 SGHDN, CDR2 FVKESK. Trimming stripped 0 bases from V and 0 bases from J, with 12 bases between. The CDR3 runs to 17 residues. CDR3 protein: CASSQEALVSSYNEQFF. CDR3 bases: TGTGCCAGCAGCCAAGAAGCCCTAGTCAGCTCCTACAATGAGCAGTTCTTC. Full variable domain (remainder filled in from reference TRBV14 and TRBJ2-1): EAGVTQFPSHSVIEKGQTVTLRCDPISGHDNLYWYRRVMGKEIKFLLHFVKESKQDESGMPNNRFLAERTGGTYSTLKVQPAELEDSGVYFCASSQEALVSSYNEQFFGPGTRLTVL.

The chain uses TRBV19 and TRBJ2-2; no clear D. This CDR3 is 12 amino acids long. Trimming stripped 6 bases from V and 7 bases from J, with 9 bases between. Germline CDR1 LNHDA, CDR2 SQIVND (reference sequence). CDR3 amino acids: CASRKGIGELFF. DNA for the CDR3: TGTGCCAGTAGAAAGGGCATCGGGGAGCTGTTTTTT.